This TCR beta chain was identified in a study of cytomegalovirus exposure and HLA in healthy donors. This clone was counted a few times. Its specificity is unknown. 13 Jbeta primers and 60 Vbeta primers were used for the PCR. Some clones are missing from TCRdb's copy, which holds only in-frame ones; the method was immunoSEQ multiplex PCR. Among approximately 82,000 clones, around 10% were seen once, and the ten largest hold around 25%. This CDR3 comprises 14 residues. CDR1 is MNHEY and CDR2 is SVGAGI in the germline V gene. V shed 7 bases and J 7 bases; nucleotides not matched to a gene: 7. Study results and limitations: The classifier reportedly diagnosed cytomegalovirus status with high specificity and sensitivity.

Specimen: PBMCs. The sequence came from a man aged 55 to 70 in good health and CMV-seropositive. This rearrangement joins TRBV6-5 to TRBJ2-2; 9 bases are a match to TRBD2. CDR3 sequence reads: CASTAGGPGGELFF. Here the CDR3 DNA reads TGTGCCAGCACGGCGGGGGGGCCTGGCGGGGAGCTGTTTTTT.